The 5 T cell receptor beta chains presented below share a single source sample, sequenced in a study of PD-1 blockade in classical Hodgkin lymphoma. Profiled with immunoSEQ multiplex PCR; TCRdb holds only in-frame clones, not every one. The sample contains under 4,500 clones, 80% to 90% of which appear only once. All trial patients relapsed after autologous stem cell transplantation. Starting with thawed PBMCs, CD4+ T cells were purified by magnetic negative selection. This specimen consisted of CD4+ T cells from blood, obtained at baseline. All receptors derive from a human donor with classical Hodgkin lymphoma.

This clone appeared a few times. The chain has TRBV7-9 and TRBJ1-1, with D hard to call. Germline V lookup: CDR1 SEHNR, CDR2 FQNEAQ (reference sequence). The CDR3 has 13 residues. V lost 3 bases and J 2 bases, leaving 7 bases between the germline ends. This CDR3 reads CASSLEGNTEAFF. The CDR3 nucleotides are TGTGCCAGCAGCTTGGAGGGAAACACTGAAGCTTTCTTT.

The rearrangement joins TRBV27 to TRBJ2-7; a possible D gene is TRBD2 (5 bases). The CDR3 spans 14 residues. Germline V gives CDR1 MNHEY, CDR2 SMNVEV (reference sequence). V gave up 4 bases and J gave up 2 bases, with 12 bases separating them. The DNA of the CDR3 is TGTGCCAGCAGTTGGGCGGGTCCCGCCTACGAGCAGTACTTC. As protein: CASSWAGPAYEQYF.

The rearrangement links TRBV6-4 to TRBJ2-1; no clear D gene. Germline V gives CDR1 MRHNA, CDR2 SNTAGT. Trimming left V 4 bases short and J 6 bases short, with 10 bases between. There are 13 residues in the CDR3. The CDR3 DNA reads TGTGCCAGCAGTGTGGGGAACTCCAATGAGCAGTTCTTC. It encodes CASSVGNSNEQFF.

This sequence joins TRBV11-1 and TRBJ1-3; D may be TRBD1 (6 bases). The CDR3 has 13 residues. Germline lookup yields CDR1 SGHAT and CDR2 FQDESV (reference sequence). The ends were cut back, 5 bases at V and 4 bases at J, with 9 bases in the middle. The CDR3 DNA follows: TGTGCCAGCAGCCGGGGGGCCGGAAACACCATATATTTT. Protein product: CASSRGAGNTIYF.

V is TRBV15 and J is TRBJ2-1, with D possibly TRBD1 on 6 matching bases. Per the germline V gene, CDR1 is LNHNV and CDR2 is YYDKDF (reference sequence). V was trimmed by 4 bases and J by 10 bases, leaving 23 bases between them. The CDR3 sequence is 16 residues long. The CDR3 coding sequence is TGTGCCACCAGCACCACGACTAAGGGGGTCCCAAGGGAGCAGTTCTTC. This codes for CATSTTTKGVPREQFF.